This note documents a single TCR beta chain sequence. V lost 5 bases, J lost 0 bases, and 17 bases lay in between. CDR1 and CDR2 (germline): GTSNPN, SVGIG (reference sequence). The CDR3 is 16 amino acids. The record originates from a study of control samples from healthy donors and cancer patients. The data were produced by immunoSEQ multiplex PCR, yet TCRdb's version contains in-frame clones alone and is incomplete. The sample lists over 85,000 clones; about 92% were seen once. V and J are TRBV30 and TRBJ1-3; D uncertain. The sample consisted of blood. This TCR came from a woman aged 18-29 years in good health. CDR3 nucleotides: TGTGCCTGGGTGGCGCCCCCTCCGAGCTCTGGAAACACCATATATTTT. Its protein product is CAWVAPPPSSGNTIYF.